This T cell receptor (beta chain) was captured in a study of technical replicates of blood from a few donors. This CDR3 is 16 amino acids long. J lost 7 bases, V lost 4 bases, and 11 bases had no gene match. Germline lookup yields CDR1 SGDLS and CDR2 YYNGEE. Produced via immunoSEQ multiplex PCR; TCRdb's table is partial and in-frame only. The sample comprises tens of thousands of clones, around 94% of which are singletons, and about 0.27% rests with the top ten. This rearrangement joins TRBV9 to TRBJ2-1, with 10 bases identical to TRBD2. Sequencing was carried out using T cells isolated from PBMCs. This sequence originates from a human donor in good health. The CDR3 nucleotides are TGTGCCAGCAGCACCCCAGCGGGGGGGCGCCAAAATGAGCAGTTCTTC. This gives the protein CASSTPAGGRQNEQFF.